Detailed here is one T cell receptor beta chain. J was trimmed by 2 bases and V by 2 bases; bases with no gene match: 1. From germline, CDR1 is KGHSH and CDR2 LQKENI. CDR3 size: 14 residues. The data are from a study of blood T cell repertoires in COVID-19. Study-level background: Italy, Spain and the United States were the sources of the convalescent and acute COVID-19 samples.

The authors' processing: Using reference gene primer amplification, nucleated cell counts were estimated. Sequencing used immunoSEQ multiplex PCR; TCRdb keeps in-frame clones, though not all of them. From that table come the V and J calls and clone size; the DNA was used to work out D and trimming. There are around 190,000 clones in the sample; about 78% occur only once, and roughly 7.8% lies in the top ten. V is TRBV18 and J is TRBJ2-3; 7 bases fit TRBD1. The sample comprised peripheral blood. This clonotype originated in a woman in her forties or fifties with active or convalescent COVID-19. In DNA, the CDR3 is TGTGCCAGCTCACCAGACAGGGTCACAGATACGCAGTATTTT. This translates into CASSPDRVTDTQYF.